These 6 T cell receptor beta chains were all obtained from the same sample, sequenced in a study of blood T cell repertoires in COVID-19 (TCRdb year 2020). Libraries were prepared through the immunoSEQ multiplex PCR assay. TCRdb provides this immuneACCESS table in a form limited to in-frame rearrangements. Some clones are lacking; in checked studies, under half of them reflect an unresolved V gene, and why the rest are absent is not known. Recorded for this sample are some 150,000 clones; 75% to 90% of them occurred a single time. Roughly 0.82% of the sample is in the top ten clones. The material sequenced was PBMCs or T cells enriched from blood (not recorded which). These receptor sequences come from a woman younger than 30 who had recovered from COVID-19.

The chain combines TRBV7-2 with TRBJ1-3; no reliable D call. In germline, CDR1 is SGHTA, CDR2 FQGNSA. Between the trimmed V and J ends, which lost 5 bases and 2 bases, there was a span of 7 bases. This CDR3 spans 13 amino acids. Here the CDR3 reads CASSGRPGNTIYF. CDR3 coding DNA: TGTGCCAGCAGCGGGAGGCCTGGAAACACCATATATTTT.

This rearrangement joins TRBV5-1 to TRBJ2-1; TRBD2 matches at 7 bases. Losses at the gene ends were 4 bases for V and 7 bases for J; bases not matched to a gene: 11. Germline lookup yields CDR1 SGHRS and CDR2 YFSETQ. This CDR3 comprises 15 residues. CDR3 residues: CASSEGAGWVNEQFF. The CDR3 nucleotides are TGCGCCAGCAGCGAAGGAGCGGGATGGGTAAATGAGCAGTTCTTC. The full variable domain, completed using reference TRBV5-1 and TRBJ2-1, is KAGVTQTPRYLIKTRGQQVTLSCSPISGHRSVSWYQQTPGQGLQFLFEYFSETQRNKGNFPGRFSGRQFSNSRSEMNVSTLELGDSALYLCASSEGAGWVNEQFFGPGTRLTVL.

The CDR3: CASSSNAGGNGYTF. The DNA of the CDR3 is TGTGCCAGCAGTTCCAATGCAGGGGGAAATGGCTACACCTTC. The chain is built from TRBV6-5 and TRBJ1-2, with 7 bases identical to TRBD1. CDR3 length: 14 amino acids. Germline CDR1 is MNHEY and CDR2 is SVGAGI. The ends lost 4 bases at V and 6 bases at J; junction bases unmatched: 8.

The V and J genes are TRBV5-1 and TRBJ2-4, with D perhaps matching TRBD2 (5 bases). The CDR3 contains 16 residues. V lost 0 bases, J lost 3 bases, and 13 bases lay in between. Germline loops: CDR1 SGHRS, CDR2 YFSETQ. The CDR3 sequence: CASSLGSAGGKNIQYF. For the CDR3, the DNA is TGCGCCAGCAGCTTGGGCTCGGCGGGTGGCAAAAACATTCAGTACTTC.

The V call is TRBV14, the J call TRBJ2-1, with a weak D call TRBD2 (6 bases). CDR3 length: 15 amino acids. V lost 1 base, J lost 7 bases, and 14 bases lay in between. From germline, CDR1 is SGHDN and CDR2 FVKESK. CDR3 sequence: CASSQGLGTSNEQFF. CDR3 bases: TGTGCCAGCAGCCAAGGATTAGGGACTTCGAATGAGCAGTTCTTC.

This chain joins TRBV7-9 and TRBJ2-3, with 12 nucleotides matching TRBD2. The germline V gene encodes CDR1 SEHNR and CDR2 FQNEAQ (reference sequence). Unmatched junction bases numbered 6, after V lost 5 bases and J lost 3 bases. The CDR3 loop spans 16 amino acids. In nucleotides, the CDR3 is TGTGCCAGCAGCCCTCGGACTAGCGGGATGACAGATACGCAGTATTTT. It yields the protein CASSPRTSGMTDTQYF. Using reference TRBV7-9 and TRBJ2-3 for the parts outside the CDR3, the full variable domain is DTGVSQNPRHKITKRGQNVTFRCDPISEHNRLYWYRQTLGQGPEFLTYFQNEAQLEKSRLLSDRFSAERPKGSFSTLEIQRTEQGDSAMYLCASSPRTSGMTDTQYFGPGTRLTVL.